This T cell receptor (beta chain) derives from a study of vaccination and CD4 T cells after COVID-19. The CDR3 has 11 amino acids. The germline CDR1 and CDR2 sequences are SQVTM and ANQGSEA. V was trimmed by 1 base and J by 13 bases, leaving 12 bases between them. Study-level results: The appearance of a median approximately 90% of reactive clones in convalescent patients occurred only post-vaccination.

As for treatment: roughly 10-day PBMC culture with coronavirus spike peptide pools or control peptides (ViraFEST assay). The study sequenced cultured CD4+ T cell DNA using the Oncomine TCR Beta short-read assay. Genomic DNA was isolated from cultured CD4+ T cells. One entry per CDR3 protein results from TCRdb running MiXCR on the PCR reads. This sample yields more than 20,000 distinct CDR3 sequences, of which 66% are seen a single time; about 3.5% belongs to the top ten. On this clonotype: Its antigen is undetermined.

This clonotype was sampled from a human donor who had recovered from COVID-19. Input material: CD4+ T cells from blood, cultured in vitro. This chain joins TRBV29-1 and TRBJ2-3; TRBD1 or TRBD2 may be the D gene (6 bases each). The CDR3 here is CSVEAGGREYF. CDR3 in DNA: TGCAGCGTTGAAGCTGGGGGGCGCGAGTATTTT.